The 28 T cell receptor beta chains below were found in one sample sequenced in a study of T cells after posttransplantation cyclophosphamide. Some clones are missing from TCRdb's copy, which holds only in-frame ones; the method was immunoSEQ multiplex PCR. The sample lists tens of thousands of clones, 73% occurring once. The sequencing sample was made of memory CD4+ T cells sorted from PBMCs. These receptors all stem from a woman in her sixties or seventies in good health, CMV-negative, and a related stem cell transplant donor.

J is TRBJ2-7 and V is TRBV25-1; possibly TRBD1 for D (6 bases). Germline CDR1 MGHDK, CDR2 SYGVNS. The CDR3 has 14 residues. V gave up 3 bases and J gave up 1 base, with 10 bases separating them. The DNA of the CDR3 is TGTGCCAGCAGTGATCCAGGGGTATCCTACGAGCAGTACTTC. It codes for CASSDPGVSYEQYF.

By sample share, this clone is medium-sized. This chain uses TRBV7-3 with TRBJ1-2; D is undetermined. The CDR3 is made up of 14 amino acids. Germline CDR1 reads SGHTA; CDR2 reads FQGTGA. Trimming left V 7 bases short and J 8 bases short, with 20 bases between. In nucleotides, the CDR3 is TGTGCCAGCAACCTTACGCCGACGACAACCGGCTACACCTTC. Protein product: CASNLTPTTTGYTF.

The chain links TRBV5-6 to TRBJ2-3, with D possibly matching TRBD2 (5 bases). V was trimmed by 1 base and J by 3 bases, leaving 12 bases between them. This CDR3 has 15 residues. The germline CDR1 and CDR2 sequences are SGHDT and YYEEEE. The CDR3 region is CASSLSGKWTDTQYF. The CDR3 DNA is TGTGCCAGCAGCTTGTCCGGGAAGTGGACAGATACGCAGTATTTT.

The gene calls are TRBV28 and TRBJ2-3; 8 bases line up with TRBD2. V shed 4 bases and J 4 bases; nucleotides not matched to a gene: 7. The CDR3 runs 15 residues. Germline assignment: CDR1 MDHEN and CDR2 SYDVKM. Here the CDR3 reads CASSSRGGASDTQYF. Here the CDR3 DNA reads TGTGCCAGCAGTTCTCGGGGGGGGGCTTCAGATACGCAGTATTTT.

This chain uses TRBV5-8 with TRBJ1-2; unclear D gene. The CDR3 is made up of 13 amino acids. Trimming removed 4 bases at V and 6 bases at J, with 13 bases between. CDR1 and CDR2 from the germline V gene are SGHTS and YDEGEE. CDR3 sequence reads: CASSPGGSDGYTF. The CDR3 DNA sequence: TGTGCCAGCAGCCCAGGTGGATCGGATGGCTACACCTTC.

The chain employs TRBV5-1 and TRBJ1-1; weak D call: TRBD1 (6 bases). Germline assignment: CDR1 SGHRS and CDR2 YFSETQ. The CDR3 is 14 residues long. Trimming shortened V by 2 bases and J by 0 bases, and 8 bases separated the two germline ends. The CDR3 DNA is TGCGCCAGCAGCTTAGGGGGTATGAACACTGAAGCTTTCTTT. Its translation: CASSLGGMNTEAFF.

The chain is built from TRBV9 and TRBJ2-3; 7 bases agree with TRBD2. Losses at the gene ends were 0 bases for V and 1 base for J; bases not matched to a gene: 5. The CDR3 loop spans 16 amino acids. CDR1 and CDR2 from the germline V gene are SGDLS and YYNGEE. The CDR3 sequence is CASSVDHTSGTDTQYF. DNA for the CDR3: TGTGCCAGCAGCGTAGACCACACTAGCGGCACAGATACGCAGTATTTT.

V usage is TRBV29-1 and J usage is TRBJ2-1; weak D call: TRBD2 (6 bases). V was cut by 4 bases and J by 7 bases, with 20 bases left in between. Looked up from germline, CDR1 is SQVTM and CDR2 is ANQGSEA. This CDR3 region has 15 residues. The CDR3, as DNA: TGCAGCGTTGCTAGAGGCTGGGAGGTGGTAAATGAGCAGTTCTTC. Translated: CSVARGWEVVNEQFF.

Only a few counts were recorded for this clone. The gene calls are TRBV7-2 and TRBJ2-2; D is perhaps TRBD2 (7 bases). The germline V gene encodes CDR1 SGHTA and CDR2 FQGNSA. The CDR3 length is 15 residues. Trimming took off 3 bases at V and 6 bases at J, with 14 bases between the two ends. The CDR3 DNA is TGTGCCAGCAGCTTGGGGGGGGCCAACGCCGGGGAGCTGTTTTTT. This gives the protein CASSLGGANAGELFF.

This chain joins TRBV15 and TRBJ1-3, with D uncertain. CDR1 LNHNV and CDR2 YYDKDF come from the germline V gene (reference sequence). This CDR3 is 16 amino acids long. The germline V and J ends were trimmed by 0 bases and 1 base, with 10 bases remaining between them. The CDR3 DNA follows: TGTGCCACCAGCAGAGACGGGGTTTATTCTGGAAACACCATATATTTT. This gives the protein CATSRDGVYSGNTIYF.

The chain has TRBV30 and TRBJ1-2; D might be TRBD1 (6 bases). The length of the CDR3 is 17 residues. With 2 bases removed from V and 2 bases from J, the gap between germline ends came to 21 bases. The V gene's germline CDR1 is GTSNPN and CDR2 SVGIG (reference sequence). CDR3 protein: CAWSFPWTANRNYGYTF. The CDR3 nucleotides read TGTGCCTGGAGTTTCCCCTGGACAGCCAACCGAAACTATGGCTACACCTTC.

This chain joins TRBV18 and TRBJ2-7, with 10 nucleotides matching TRBD2. Germline CDR1 reads KGHSH; CDR2 reads LQKENI. The CDR3 runs 15 residues. J lost 5 bases, V lost 6 bases, and 10 bases had no gene match. The CDR3 reads CASSRTPSGSDEQYF. DNA of the CDR3: TGTGCCAGCTCCCGAACCCCTAGCGGGAGCGACGAGCAGTACTTC.

This clone has a single count. This rearrangement joins TRBV11-2 to TRBJ2-7; 8 bases align to TRBD2. V was clipped by 5 bases and J by 7 bases; unmatched bases: 4. Per germline, CDR1 SGHAT and CDR2 FQNNGV. The CDR3 consists of 12 residues. The CDR3 sequence is CASSQPGGEQYF. The CDR3 region has the DNA TGTGCCAGCAGCCAGCCGGGGGGGGAGCAGTACTTC.

The rearrangement uses TRBV7-6 and TRBJ2-5; possible D gene TRBD1, 7 bases. Between the trimmed V and J ends, which lost 4 bases and 5 bases, there was a span of 14 bases. Germline V gene data show CDR1 as SGHVS and CDR2 as FNYEAQ. CDR3 length equals 14 residues. CDR3 sequence: CASSSSGGRETQYF. CDR3 DNA sequence: TGTGCCAGCAGCTCCTCAGGGGGGAGGGAGACCCAGTACTTC.

The CDR3 coding sequence is TGTGCAAGTCGCTTAGGACTCGAGGGCCCCTCTGGCAATGAGCAGTTCTTC. Amino acids: CASRLGLEGPSGNEQFF. The chain combines TRBV12-2 with TRBJ2-1; TRBD2, the table's D call, was not compared with the DNA. TRBV12-2 is given as a pseudogene. This CDR3 contains 17 residues.

The genes are TRBV12-5 and TRBJ2-3, with TRBD2 matching over 8 bases. The CDR3 runs to 15 residues. Germline lookup yields CDR1 LGHNT and CDR2 FRNRAP. J lost 3 bases, V lost 6 bases, and 8 bases had no gene match. The CDR3 here is CASGQSGRGTDTQYF. CDR3 in DNA: TGTGCTAGTGGGCAAAGCGGGAGAGGGACAGATACGCAGTATTTT.

There are a few counts of this clone. This sequence joins TRBV2 and TRBJ1-5, with D perhaps TRBD1 (6 bases). Trimming left V 7 bases short and J 7 bases short, with 11 bases between. This CDR3 contains 12 residues. CDR1 is SNHLY, CDR2 FYNNEI, per germline. The CDR3 loop is CASKGDTQPQHF. CDR3 sequence (DNA): TGTGCCAGCAAGGGGGATACCCAGCCCCAGCATTTT.

A single count supports this clone. This rearrangement joins TRBV28 to TRBJ1-5; 10 bases match TRBD1. The CDR3 covers 16 residues. V trimming: 6 bases; J trimming: 4 bases; junction bases outside the gene matches: 9. The germline V gene has CDR1 MDHEN and CDR2 SYDVKM. The CDR3, as DNA: TGTGCCAGCAGACCTACCGGGACAGGGGAAAATCAGCCCCAGCATTTT. As protein: CASRPTGTGENQPQHF.

This chain joins TRBV7-2 and TRBJ2-3, with D possibly matching TRBD1 (6 bases). CDR1 and CDR2 (germline): SGHTA, FQGNSA. The CDR3 has 13 amino acids. Trimming took 3 bases from V and 4 from J, leaving 8 bases between them. CDR3 protein: CASSLNRADTQYF. Written as DNA, the CDR3 is TGTGCCAGCAGCTTGAACAGGGCAGATACGCAGTATTTT.

The rearrangement joins TRBV7-9 to TRBJ1-4; unclear D gene. The germline gives CDR1 SEHNR, CDR2 FQNEAQ (reference sequence). CDR3 length: 17 residues. Between the trimmed V and J ends, which lost 1 base and 0 bases, there was a span of 12 bases. This chain's CDR3 is CASSLGDRGATNEKLFF. The DNA for the CDR3 is TGTGCCAGCAGCTTAGGGGATCGGGGAGCAACTAATGAAAAACTGTTTTTT.

This sequence joins TRBV6-6 and TRBJ2-7, with a possible D match to TRBD1 (5 bases). Between the trimmed V and J ends, which lost 4 bases and 2 bases, there was a span of 12 bases. This CDR3 is 14 amino acids long. CDR1 and CDR2 from the germline V gene are MNHNY and SVGAGI (reference sequence). CDR3 region: CASSLEGETYEQYF. CDR3 coding DNA: TGTGCCAGCAGTTTGGAAGGGGAAACCTACGAGCAGTACTTC.

J is TRBJ1-2 and V is TRBV30; D not resolved. This CDR3 spans 13 amino acids. Germline V gene lookup returns CDR1 GTSNPN and CDR2 SVGIG (reference sequence). V was shortened by 0 bases and J by 5 bases, with 10 bases between the two germline ends. As DNA, the CDR3 is TGTGCCTGGAGTGTACAAGCGGAATATGGCTACACCTTC. Amino acids: CAWSVQAEYGYTF.

This rearrangement joins TRBV5-1 to TRBJ2-4, with TRBD2 matching over 7 bases. Germline V gene sequence: CDR1 SGHRS, CDR2 YFSETQ. This CDR3 is built from 16 residues. The trim removed 0 bases at V and 1 base at J, leaving 4 bases unmatched. The CDR3 DNA reads as TGCGCCAGCAGCTTGGGAGCGGGAACTGCCAAAAACATTCAGTACTTC. Protein: CASSLGAGTAKNIQYF.

The chain carries TRBV11-3 and TRBJ2-5; D is perhaps TRBD1 (7 bases). The V and J ends lost 5 bases and 11 bases respectively, with 30 bases between them. CDR1 and CDR2 (germline): SGHNT, YENEEA. The CDR3 has 17 amino acids. The CDR3 region is CASSHPQWAGGGAEQYF. Here the CDR3 DNA reads TGTGCCAGCAGCCATCCGCAGTGGGCCGGAGGGGGCGCGGAGCAGTACTTC.

This clone showed up just once. This rearrangement joins TRBV6-1 to TRBJ1-1; the match to TRBD1 covers 9 bases. This CDR3 comprises 13 residues. Germline V gene data show CDR1 as MNHNS and CDR2 as SASEGT. The ends lost 8 bases at V and 6 bases at J; junction bases unmatched: 7. The DNA for the CDR3 is TGTGCCAGCGTGATTACAGGGGGCGCTGAAGCTTTCTTT. It translates to CASVITGGAEAFF.

The CDR3 loop reads CASSEGQLQPQHF. Here the CDR3 DNA reads TGTGCCAGCAGTGAGGGACAGTTACAGCCCCAGCATTTT. This sequence joins TRBV2 and TRBJ1-5; 7 nucleotides align to TRBD1. Germline V gene lookup returns CDR1 SNHLY and CDR2 FYNNEI. Unmatched junction bases numbered 3, after V lost 3 bases and J lost 7 bases. This CDR3 comprises 13 residues.

With respect to this clone: An end of the junction differs from the germline gene, which may be a read error. The V gene is TRBV6-5, the J gene TRBJ1-2, with D maybe TRBD1 (6 bases). From germline, CDR1 is MNHEY and CDR2 SVGAGI. The CDR3 is 12 residues long. In DNA, the CDR3 is TGTGCCAGCAGTCCCCGCAATTCGGGGGGGCCCTTC. Its translation: CASSPRNSGGPF.

This clone occurred once. This chain joins TRBV7-8 and TRBJ2-5; 9 positions match TRBD1. CDR1 and CDR2 from the germline V gene are SGHVS and FQNEAQ. The CDR3 loop spans 15 amino acids. V lost 5 bases, J lost 4 bases, and 8 bases stayed unmatched. The CDR3 protein is CASSQDRGRTETQYF. CDR3 bases: TGTGCCAGCAGCCAGGACAGGGGTAGGACAGAGACCCAGTACTTC.